The 2 T cell receptor beta chains below were found in one sample sequenced in a study of T cells in Graves' hyperthyroidism and ophthalmopathy. The CDR3 regions of TCR beta were amplified from RNA transcripts. A set of HTBI primers served as the primers for a first-round RT-PCR of the TCR CDR3. TCRdb redid the calling of the multiplex PCR reads with MiXCR, one entry per CDR3 protein. The table includes roughly 520,000 distinct CDR3 sequences, 24% detected once. The material sequenced was blood. These receptors all come from a woman aged 25 to 39 with Graves' ophthalmopathy.

The V gene is TRBV12-5, the J gene TRBJ1-5; D is unresolved. Trimming pared 4 bases from V and 4 bases from J, leaving 8 bases between. This CDR3 spans 13 amino acids. Germline V gene data show CDR1 as LGHNT and CDR2 as FRNRAP. Written as DNA, the CDR3 is TGTGCTAGTGGTTCCCTAGAGAATCAGCCCCAGCATTTT. Protein product: CASGSLENQPQHF.

This clonotype was counted many times. The CDR3 sequence is CASSEDYGTGQETQYF. The CDR3 DNA is TGTGCCAGCAGTGAGGATTACGGGACAGGCCAAGAGACCCAGTACTTC. The chain joins TRBV2 to TRBJ2-5; 8 positions match TRBD1. The V and J ends lost 3 bases and 1 base, in that order; junction bases with no gene match: 7. CDR1 and CDR2 (germline): SNHLY, FYNNEI. The CDR3 contains 16 residues. Complete variable domain (other parts from reference TRBV2 and TRBJ2-5): EPEVTQTPSHQVTQMGQEVILRCVPISNHLYFYWYRQILGQKVEFLVSFYNNEISEKSEIFDDQFSVERPDGSNFTLKIRSTKLEDSAMYFCASSEDYGTGQETQYFGPGTRLLVL.